This T cell receptor beta chain was documented in a study of early T cells in non-severe SARS-CoV-2 infection. Study background: Unsorted whole blood bulk RNA was sequenced, with unpaired chains.

Unique molecular identifiers were added to individual cDNA molecules. TCRdb called the 5' RACE reads again in MiXCR, with one record for every CDR3 protein. The sample yields some 32,000 distinct CDR3 sequences, 6.6% seen once. This clonotype was recorded a few times. The TCR originated in an adult who was a healthcare worker with PCR-confirmed SARS-CoV-2 infection or an uninfected control (not recorded which). Sample: whole blood.

Here the CDR3 DNA reads TGTGCCAGCAGCTTAGCGACAGGGGCGAATGAGCAGTTCTTC. Protein sequence: CASSLATGANEQFF. V is TRBV7-2 and J is TRBJ2-1; 8 bases align to TRBD1. The germline gives CDR1 SGHTA, CDR2 FQGNSA. J lost 7 bases, V lost 0 bases, and 2 bases had no gene match. The CDR3 has 14 residues.